The clone carrying this T cell receptor beta chain was counted at least ten times. Patients underwent thyroid surgery, and none had received any treatment before it. Using MiXCR, TCRdb reanalyzed the PCR reads. The table lists about 40,000 clones, about an eighth of them singletons, with roughly a quarter in the top ten. This specimen comes from a study of metastatic and nonmetastatic thyroid tumors. Study-wide background: Across peripheral blood and tumor or nodule tissue samples taken from malignant and benign thyroid patients, the repertoires were compared with one another.

The CDR3 totals 16 residues. Germline values: CDR1 SGHTA, CDR2 FQGNSA. V dropped 5 bases and J dropped 2 bases, with 18 bases sitting between them. The sequenced sample was blood. The chain joins TRBV7-2 to TRBJ2-5; D possibly corresponds to TRBD2 (6 bases). This sequence was found in a female donor with papillary thyroid cancer or a benign thyroid nodule (not recorded which). Some clones in this sample may be carry-over from other donors' samples. The CDR3 DNA is TGTGCCAGCAGCACCACTCGGGACTCACCTCAAGAGACCCAGTACTTC. The encoded protein is CASSTTRDSPQETQYF. The full variable domain, rest sourced from reference TRBV7-2 and TRBJ2-5, is GAGVSQSPSNKVTEKGKDVELRCDPISGHTALYWYRQSLGQGLEFLIYFQGNSAPDKSGLPSDRFSAERTGGSVSTLTIQRTQQEDSAVYLCASSTTRDSPQETQYFGPGTRLLVL.